The clone carrying this T cell receptor (beta chain) has just a few counts. Antigen specificity is unknown. Germline V gene data show CDR1 as KGHDR and CDR2 as SFDVKD. This CDR3 is built from 14 residues. Trimming cost V 4 bases and J 6 bases, with 13 bases left between them. TCR alpha and beta CDR3 regions were amplified from RNA using iRepertoire nested multiplex PCR. TCRdb fed the multiplex PCR reads into MiXCR, producing one record per CDR3 protein. The data contain fewer than 500,000 distinct CDR3 sequences, 41% of them seen just once; the ten biggest clones take up around 11%. The sample belongs to a study of glioma-infiltrating T cells. Study conclusions and caveats: Tissue and blood shared very few CDR3 sequences.

V and J are TRBV24-1 and TRBJ2-3; D not certain. The receptor comes from a human donor with low-grade glioma or glioblastoma, undergoing nonglioma brain surgery, or in good health (not recorded which). The sequencing sample was made of glioma tissue, nonneoplastic brain tissue, or PBMCs (not recorded which). This CDR3 is CATSDLEQADTQYF. CDR3 nucleotide sequence: TGTGCCACCAGTGACCTCGAGCAGGCTGATACGCAGTATTTT.